Listed here are 15 T cell receptor beta chains from one sample, sequenced in a study of shared clonotypes between healthy human individuals. Sequencing was performed with immunoSEQ multiplex PCR; in TCRdb, only in-frame clones are kept and a portion is missing. The table includes approximately 620,000 clones, around 97% detected once. The source material was naive CD4+ T cells sorted from blood. Sample subset: CD45RA+ positively selected. All receptors derive from a woman under 40 in good health.

The DNA of the CDR3 is TGTGCCAGCAGTGAAACGTCTAGCGGGAGGGTATTGAATGAGCAGTTCTTC. Translating it yields CASSETSSGRVLNEQFF. This chain uses TRBV6-1 with TRBJ2-1; 12 bases align to TRBD2. Trimming removed 2 bases from V and 7 bases from J; junction bases left unmatched: 9. Germline CDR1 MNHNS, CDR2 SASEGT. There are 17 residues in the CDR3.

This clone was counted a single time. This chain uses TRBV28 with TRBJ1-5; 9 bases map to TRBD1. The CDR3 has 20 amino acids. V was clipped by 5 bases and J by 1 base; unmatched bases: 18. In germline, CDR1 is MDHEN, CDR2 SYDVKM. The CDR3 spells CASSDSGTGIWGGSNQPQHF. In nucleotides, the CDR3 is TGTGCCAGCAGTGACTCCGGGACAGGGATATGGGGGGGAAGCAATCAGCCCCAGCATTTT.

The chain is built from TRBV5-1 and TRBJ2-7; 10 bases are shared with TRBD1. The CDR3 is made up of 15 amino acids. The V segment lost 0 bases and the J segment 4 bases; nucleotides outside the gene matches: 4. Germline V gene lookup returns CDR1 SGHRS and CDR2 YFSETQ. CDR3 coding DNA: TGCGCCAGCAGCTTGGGGACAGGGGGTCTATACGAGCAGTACTTC. This gives the protein CASSLGTGGLYEQYF.

The rearrangement uses TRBV30 and TRBJ1-5; 7 bases fit TRBD1. Germline CDR1 is GTSNPN and CDR2 is SVGIG (reference sequence). The V gene end was trimmed by 2 bases and the J gene end by 7 bases; junction bases not matched to a gene: 11. This CDR3 has 15 amino acids. The CDR3 nucleotides are TGTGCCTGGAGTCCCACGGGAGGGGGCATGCAGCCCCAGCATTTT. The encoded protein is CAWSPTGGGMQPQHF.

V is TRBV7-8 and J is TRBJ2-5; 7 positions match TRBD2. Trimming at V came to 7 bases and at J to 4 bases, leaving 6 bases not matched to a gene. Germline CDR1 is SGHVS and CDR2 is FQNEAQ. The CDR3 is made up of 13 amino acids. CDR3 in DNA: TGTGCCAGCACTGGGGGGGGAAGAGAGACCCAGTACTTC. The encoded protein is CASTGGGRETQYF.

CDR3 DNA: TGTGCCAGCAGCCCAGGGGTTTCAGAGACCCAGTACTTC. Protein: CASSPGVSETQYF. The chain recombines TRBV7-3 with TRBJ2-5; TRBD1 is a possible D gene (6 bases). This CDR3 contains 13 residues. V lost 5 bases and J lost 4, with 11 bases in between. CDR1 is SGHTA and CDR2 is FQGTGA in the germline V gene.

The chain joins TRBV28 to TRBJ1-2; no clear D gene. V lost 6 bases and J 6 bases, leaving 14 bases between the germline ends. The CDR3 sequence is 13 residues long. Germline V gene lookup returns CDR1 MDHEN and CDR2 SYDVKM. DNA for the CDR3: TGTGCCAGCAGGAGCATCGGGCGCGATGGCTACACCTTC. It translates to CASRSIGRDGYTF.

This sequence joins TRBV5-1 and TRBJ2-5, with D possibly being TRBD2 (6 bases). The CDR3 totals 15 residues. V was pared by 1 base and J by 2 bases, with 12 bases between. In germline, CDR1 is SGHRS, CDR2 YFSETQ. CDR3 sequence (DNA): TGCGCCAGCAGCTTGTTGGGCGGGAATCAAGAGACCCAGTACTTC. Amino acid sequence: CASSLLGGNQETQYF.

Regarding this clone: In the same sample, other DNA sequences code for this CDR3. The rearrangement joins TRBV5-4 to TRBJ2-7, with 10 positions matching TRBD2. The germline gives CDR1 SGHNT, CDR2 YYREEE (reference sequence). The length of the CDR3 is 14 residues. V lost 0 bases, J lost 3 bases, and 0 bases stayed unmatched. The DNA for the CDR3 is TGTGCCAGCAGCTTGGTAGCGGGGGGCTACGAGCAGTACTTC. Residues: CASSLVAGGYEQYF.

This chain joins TRBV6-1 and TRBJ1-2; D unclear. The CDR3 is 14 amino acids. Trimming pared 1 base from V and 8 bases from J, leaving 14 bases between. Germline CDR1 reads MNHNS; CDR2 reads SASEGT. In nucleotides, the CDR3 is TGTGCCAGCAGTGAAGTTCCGAACTCTGGGGGCTACACCTTC. Amino acids: CASSEVPNSGGYTF.

The V gene is TRBV11-2, the J gene TRBJ2-3; D is unclear. Trimming pared 1 base from V and 6 bases from J, leaving 14 bases between. Germline V CDR1 and CDR2: SGHAT, FQNNGV. The CDR3 consists of 15 residues. The CDR3, as DNA: TGTGCCAGCAGCTTAGGGGTGGATGTGGGGGATACGCAGTATTTT. Encoded protein: CASSLGVDVGDTQYF.

V is TRBV10-3 and J is TRBJ1-5; D not certain. With 0 bases removed from V and 3 bases from J, the gap between germline ends came to 9 bases. The CDR3 totals 15 residues. Germline V lookup: CDR1 ENHRY, CDR2 SYGVKD. This CDR3 reads CAISESFQSNQPQHF. In nucleotides, the CDR3 is TGTGCCATCAGTGAGTCTTTCCAGTCCAATCAGCCCCAGCATTTT.

The chain carries TRBV19 and TRBJ2-2, with D unclear. Trimming took 6 bases from V and 4 from J, leaving 12 bases between them. This CDR3 has 14 residues. CDR1 is LNHDA, CDR2 SQIVND, per germline (reference sequence). CDR3 protein: CASSLSRLTGELFF. The DNA of the CDR3 is TGTGCCAGTAGCTTAAGCCGGCTCACCGGGGAGCTGTTTTTT.

The chain has TRBV10-1 and TRBJ2-7, with D perhaps TRBD2 (5 bases). The CDR3 extends over 14 amino acids. Germline CDR1 is WNHNN and CDR2 is SYGVQD (reference sequence). Trimming cost V 2 bases and J 2 bases, with 10 bases left between them. The CDR3 protein is CASSESGSPYEQYF. CDR3 nucleotide sequence: TGCGCCAGCAGTGAGAGCGGCAGTCCCTACGAGCAGTACTTC.

The chain joins TRBV28 to TRBJ2-6, with D possibly being TRBD1 or TRBD2 (6 bases each). Germline CDR1 reads MDHEN; CDR2 reads SYDVKM. V was pared by 9 bases and J by 4 bases, with 16 bases between. This CDR3 spans 15 amino acids. For the CDR3, the DNA is TGTGCCAGTCTCGAGGAGGGGGTAGGGGCCAACGTCCTGACTTTC. It is translated as CASLEEGVGANVLTF.